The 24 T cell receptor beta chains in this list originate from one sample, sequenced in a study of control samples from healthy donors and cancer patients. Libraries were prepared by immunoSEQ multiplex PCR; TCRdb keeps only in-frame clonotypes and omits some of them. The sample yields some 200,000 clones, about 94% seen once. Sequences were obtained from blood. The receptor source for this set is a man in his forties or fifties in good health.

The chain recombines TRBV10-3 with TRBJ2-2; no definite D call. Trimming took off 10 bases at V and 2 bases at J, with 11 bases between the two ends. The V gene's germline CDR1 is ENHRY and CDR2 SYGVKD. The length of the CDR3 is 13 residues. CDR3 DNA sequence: TGTGCCACCCCATCGGCTAACACCGGGGAGCTGTTTTTT. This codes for CATPSANTGELFF.

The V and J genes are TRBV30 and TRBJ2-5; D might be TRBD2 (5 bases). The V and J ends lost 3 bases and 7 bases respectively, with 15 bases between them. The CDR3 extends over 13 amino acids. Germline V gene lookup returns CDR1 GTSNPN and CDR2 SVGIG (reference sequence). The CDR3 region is CAWSLDGEGTQYF. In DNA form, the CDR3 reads TGTGCCTGGAGCTTGGACGGAGAGGGGACCCAGTACTTC.

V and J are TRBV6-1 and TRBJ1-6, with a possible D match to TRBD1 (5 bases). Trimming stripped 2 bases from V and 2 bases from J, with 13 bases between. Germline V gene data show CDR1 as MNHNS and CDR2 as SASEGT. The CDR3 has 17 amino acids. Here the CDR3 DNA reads TGTGCCAGCAGTGAATTGTCGGGGACGGCCTATAATTCACCCCTCCACTTT. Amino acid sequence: CASSELSGTAYNSPLHF.

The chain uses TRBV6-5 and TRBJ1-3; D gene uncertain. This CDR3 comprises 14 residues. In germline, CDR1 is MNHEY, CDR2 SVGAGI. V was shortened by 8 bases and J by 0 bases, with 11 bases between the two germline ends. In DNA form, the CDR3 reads TGTGCCAGCCAGAGGCTTAGCTCTGGAAACACCATATATTTT. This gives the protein CASQRLSSGNTIYF.

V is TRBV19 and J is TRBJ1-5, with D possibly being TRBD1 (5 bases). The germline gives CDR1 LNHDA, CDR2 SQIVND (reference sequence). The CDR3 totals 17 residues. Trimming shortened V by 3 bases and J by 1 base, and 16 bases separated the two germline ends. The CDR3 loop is CASSITVQGWSNQPQHF. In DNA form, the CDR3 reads TGTGCCAGTAGTATTACGGTCCAGGGTTGGAGCAATCAGCCCCAGCATTTT.

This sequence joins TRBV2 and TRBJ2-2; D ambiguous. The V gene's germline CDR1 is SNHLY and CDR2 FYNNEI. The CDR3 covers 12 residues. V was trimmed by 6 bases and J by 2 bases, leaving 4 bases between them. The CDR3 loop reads CASRQNTGELFF. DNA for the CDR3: TGTGCCAGCAGACAAAACACCGGGGAGCTGTTTTTT.

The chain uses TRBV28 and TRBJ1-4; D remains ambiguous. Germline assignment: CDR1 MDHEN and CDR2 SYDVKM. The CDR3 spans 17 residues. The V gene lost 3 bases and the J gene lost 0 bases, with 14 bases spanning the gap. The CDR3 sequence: CASSFIGYGATNEKLFF. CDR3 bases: TGTGCCAGCAGTTTTATTGGGTACGGGGCAACTAATGAAAAACTGTTTTTT.

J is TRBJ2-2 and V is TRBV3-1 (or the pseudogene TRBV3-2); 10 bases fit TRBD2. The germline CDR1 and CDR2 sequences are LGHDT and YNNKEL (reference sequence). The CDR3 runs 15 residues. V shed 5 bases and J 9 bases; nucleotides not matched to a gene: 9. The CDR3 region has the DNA TGTGCCAGCAGCAGGGGGCTAGCGGGGGCAAGGGAGCTGTTTTTT. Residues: CASSRGLAGARELFF.

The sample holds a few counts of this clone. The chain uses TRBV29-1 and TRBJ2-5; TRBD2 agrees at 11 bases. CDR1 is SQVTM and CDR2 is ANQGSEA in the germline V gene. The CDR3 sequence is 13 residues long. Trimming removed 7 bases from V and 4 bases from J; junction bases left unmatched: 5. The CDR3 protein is CSAELAGAETQYF. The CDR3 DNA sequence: TGCAGCGCCGAACTAGCGGGGGCAGAGACCCAGTACTTC.

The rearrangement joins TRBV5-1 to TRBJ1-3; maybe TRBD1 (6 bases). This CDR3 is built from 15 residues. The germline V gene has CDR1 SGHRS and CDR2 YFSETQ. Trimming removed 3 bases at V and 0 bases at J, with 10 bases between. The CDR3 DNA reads TGCGCCAGCAGCTCCCAGGGGTCCTCTGGAAACACCATATATTTT. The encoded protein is CASSSQGSSGNTIYF.

In DNA, the CDR3 is TGCGCCAGCAGTGTGGACAGGAACACCGGGGAGCTGTTTTTT. Its protein is CASSVDRNTGELFF. The chain joins TRBV10-2 to TRBJ2-2; possible D gene TRBD1, 6 bases. CDR3 size: 14 residues. Trimming took 4 bases from V and 1 from J, leaving 7 bases between them. Germline V gene data show CDR1 as WSHSY and CDR2 as SAAADI.

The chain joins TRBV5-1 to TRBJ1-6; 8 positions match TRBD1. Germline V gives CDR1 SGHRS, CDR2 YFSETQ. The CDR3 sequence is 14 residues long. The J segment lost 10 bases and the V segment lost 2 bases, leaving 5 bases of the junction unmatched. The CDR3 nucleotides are TGCGCCAGCAGCTTTCAGGGGGCAAGGTCACCCCTCCACTTT. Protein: CASSFQGARSPLHF.

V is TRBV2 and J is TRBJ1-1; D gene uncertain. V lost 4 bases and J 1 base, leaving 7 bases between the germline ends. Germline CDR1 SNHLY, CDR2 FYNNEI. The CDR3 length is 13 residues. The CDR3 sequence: CASSAQTNTEAFF. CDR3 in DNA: TGTGCCAGCAGTGCGCAGACGAACACTGAAGCTTTCTTT.

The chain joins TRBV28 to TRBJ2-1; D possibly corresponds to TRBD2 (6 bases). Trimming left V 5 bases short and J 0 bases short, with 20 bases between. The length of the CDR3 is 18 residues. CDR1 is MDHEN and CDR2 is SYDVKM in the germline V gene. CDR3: CASSPIIGGSGSYNEQFF. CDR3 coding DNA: TGTGCCAGCAGTCCGATAATTGGGGGTAGCGGCTCCTACAATGAGCAGTTCTTC. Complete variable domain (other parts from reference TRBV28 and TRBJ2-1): DVKVTQSSRYLVKRTGEKVFLECVQDMDHENMFWYRQDPGLGLRLIYFSYDVKMKEKGDIPEGYSVSREKKERFSLILESASTNQTSMYLCASSPIIGGSGSYNEQFFGPGTRLTVL.

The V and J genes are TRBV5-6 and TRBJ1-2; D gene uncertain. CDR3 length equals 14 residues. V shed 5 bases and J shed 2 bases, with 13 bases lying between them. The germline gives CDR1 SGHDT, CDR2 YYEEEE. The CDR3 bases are TGTGCCAGCAGGTGGGTTGGAGACAACTATGGCTACACCTTC. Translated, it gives CASRWVGDNYGYTF.

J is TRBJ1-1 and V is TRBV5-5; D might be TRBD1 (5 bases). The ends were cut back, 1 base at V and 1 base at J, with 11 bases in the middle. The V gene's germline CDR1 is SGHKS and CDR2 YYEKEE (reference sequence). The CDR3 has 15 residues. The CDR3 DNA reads TGTGCCAGCAGCTTGTTTCCAGGGACGAACACTGAAGCTTTCTTT. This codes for CASSLFPGTNTEAFF.

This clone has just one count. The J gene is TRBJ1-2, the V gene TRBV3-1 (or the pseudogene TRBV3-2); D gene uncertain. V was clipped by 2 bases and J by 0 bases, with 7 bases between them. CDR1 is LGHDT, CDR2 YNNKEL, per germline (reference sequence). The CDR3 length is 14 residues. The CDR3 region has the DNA TGTGCCAGCAGCCAACGACCTACTAACTATGGCTACACCTTC. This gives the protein CASSQRPTNYGYTF.

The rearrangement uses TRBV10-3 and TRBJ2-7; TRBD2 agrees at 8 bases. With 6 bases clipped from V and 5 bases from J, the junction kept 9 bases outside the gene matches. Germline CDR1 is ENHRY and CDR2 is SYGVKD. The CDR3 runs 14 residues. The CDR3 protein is CAIRSGGEWDEQYF. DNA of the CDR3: TGTGCCATCAGGTCGGGGGGGGAATGGGACGAGCAGTACTTC.

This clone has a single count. The CDR3 protein is CASSFRGPQHF. The CDR3 bases are TGTGCCAGCAGTTTCCGGGGGCCCCAGCATTTT. The chain employs TRBV12-3 or TRBV12-4 and TRBJ1-5; D is undetermined. The CDR3 is 11 residues long. Trimming removed 3 bases from V and 9 bases from J, with 6 bases in between.

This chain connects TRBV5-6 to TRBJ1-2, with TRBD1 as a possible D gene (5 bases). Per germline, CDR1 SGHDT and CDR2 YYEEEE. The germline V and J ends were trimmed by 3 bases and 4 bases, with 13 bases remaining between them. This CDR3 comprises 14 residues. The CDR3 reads CASSWGEGIYGYTF. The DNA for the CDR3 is TGTGCCAGCAGCTGGGGGGAGGGGATCTATGGCTACACCTTC.

The CDR3 loop reads CASSLRVSEYEQYF. CDR3 coding DNA: TGTGCCAGCAGCTTACGGGTCTCCGAATACGAGCAGTACTTC. The genes are TRBV13 and TRBJ2-7, with D uncertain. The CDR3 is made up of 14 amino acids. The V gene lost 2 bases and the J gene lost 4 bases, with 12 bases spanning the gap. CDR1 and CDR2 from the germline V gene are PRHDT and FYEKMQ (reference sequence).

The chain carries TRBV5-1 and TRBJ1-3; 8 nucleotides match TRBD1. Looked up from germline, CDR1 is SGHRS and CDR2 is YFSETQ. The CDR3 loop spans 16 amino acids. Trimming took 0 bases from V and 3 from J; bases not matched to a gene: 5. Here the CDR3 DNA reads TGCGCCAGCAGCTTGGCAGGGGGCAAATTTGGAAACACCATATATTTT. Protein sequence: CASSLAGGKFGNTIYF.

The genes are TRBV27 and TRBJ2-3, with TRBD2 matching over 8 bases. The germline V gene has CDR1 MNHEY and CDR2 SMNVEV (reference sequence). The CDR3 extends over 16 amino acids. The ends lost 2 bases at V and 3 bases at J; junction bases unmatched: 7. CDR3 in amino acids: CASSLSAGGRTDTQYF. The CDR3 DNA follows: TGTGCCAGCAGTTTAAGTGCGGGGGGCCGTACAGATACGCAGTATTTT.

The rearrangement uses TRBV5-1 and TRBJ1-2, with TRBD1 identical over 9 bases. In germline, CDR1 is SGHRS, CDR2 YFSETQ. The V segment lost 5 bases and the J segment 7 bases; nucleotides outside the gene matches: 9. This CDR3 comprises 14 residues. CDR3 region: CASRVGTGTAGYTF. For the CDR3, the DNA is TGCGCCAGCAGGGTCGGGACAGGGACTGCTGGCTACACCTTC.